These T cell receptor beta chains were read from a single sample in a study of blood T cell repertoires in COVID-19. Method: immunoSEQ multiplex PCR; TCRdb's copy keeps in-frame clones and lacks some. The sample lists 140,000 to 150,000 clones, about 92% occurring once. The sequencing sample was made of peripheral blood. These receptors were taken from a human donor in a cohort sampled during active COVID-19. CDR3s include the opening cysteine and the closing phenylalanine or tryptophan. The D gene is left open where the match is weak. The size of a clone is reported for some rows only, either as once, few or many, or as a class for expanded clones.

V gene	J gene	D gene	clone size	CDR3 DNA	CDR3 protein
TRBV9	TRBJ2-1	TRBD2	-	TGTGCCAGCAGCGCCAGCGGGGACTCCTACAATGAGCAGTTCTTC	CASSASGDSYNEQFF
TRBV7-9	TRBJ1-1	-	-	TGTGCCAGCAGTCGTACAGGGAACACTGAAGCTTTCTTT	CASSRTGNTEAFF
TRBV6-1	TRBJ2-3	TRBD2	-	TGTGCCAGCAGTGATGGGAGGGAGACAGATACGCAGTATTTT	CASSDGRETDTQYF
TRBV4-3	TRBJ2-5	TRBD2	-	TGCGCCAGCAGCCAAGGGTCGGGTAGCGGGGGGGGATGGGAGACCCAGTACTTC	CASSQGSGSGGGWETQYF
TRBV6-2/TRBV6-3	TRBJ2-7	-	-	TGTGCCAGCAGTTACTCGATTTCCGGGCTAGCTGCCTACGAGCAGTACTTC	CASSYSISGLAAYEQYF
TRBV3-1/TRBV3-2	TRBJ2-3	TRBD2	-	TGTGCCAGCAGCCAAGGTTCTGGGGGGGGAGATACGCAGTATTTT	CASSQGSGGGDTQYF
TRBV5-1	TRBJ2-3	-	-	TGCGCCAGCAGCTTGGAATTTACGGGGAGCCCCCGTAGCACAGATACGCAGTATTTT	CASSLEFTGSPRSTDTQYF
TRBV9	TRBJ2-3	TRBD2	-	TGTGCCAGCAGTGCTATAGCGGGGGGGCGGGCGGATACGCAGTATTTT	CASSAIAGGRADTQYF
TRBV7-8	TRBJ2-3	TRBD2	-	TGTGCCAGCAGCCAAGGACTAGCGGGGTACACAGATACGCAGTATTTT	CASSQGLAGYTDTQYF
TRBV5-1	TRBJ2-5	TRBD2	-	TGCGCCAGCAGCTTGGAGCGGGGGCCGGAGACCCAGTACTTC	CASSLERGPETQYF
TRBV6-2/TRBV6-3	TRBJ1-1	-	-	TGTGCCAGCAGTTATAACCAAGCGGACACTGAAGCTTTCTTT	CASSYNQADTEAFF
TRBV30	TRBJ1-4	TRBD1	-	TGTGCCTGGAGTCAAGGGACAGCTAATGAAAAACTGTTTTTT	CAWSQGTANEKLFF
TRBV9	TRBJ2-1	TRBD1	-	TGTGCCAGCAGCGCGGTGGGACAGGGGCCCAATGAGCAGTTCTTC	CASSAVGQGPNEQFF
TRBV4-2	TRBJ2-1	-	-	TGTGCCAGCAGCCAAGATCCCGGACAGAGCGGTTACAATGAGCAGTTCTTC	CASSQDPGQSGYNEQFF
TRBV2	TRBJ1-5	-	many	TGTGCCAGCAGGAGGGACAACAATCAGCCCCAGCATTTT	CASRRDNNQPQHF
TRBV11-2	TRBJ1-6	TRBD1	many	TGTGCCAGCAGCTTACAGGGGGCGGGTTCACCCCTCCACTTT	CASSLQGAGSPLHF
TRBV6-5	TRBJ2-5	-	-	TGTGCCAGCAGACAACCGGGACTCCACCAAGAGACCCAGTACTTC	CASRQPGLHQETQYF